This T cell receptor beta chain comes out of a study of blood T cell repertoires in COVID-19. From germline, CDR1 is LGHDT and CDR2 YNNKEL (reference sequence). CDR3 size: 12 residues. The V gene lost 1 base and the J gene lost 5 bases, with 4 bases spanning the gap. The data were produced by immunoSEQ multiplex PCR, yet TCRdb's version contains in-frame clones alone and is incomplete. The sample has about 36,000 clones, roughly 70% seen once. The sample consisted of peripheral blood. This TCR was recovered from a man between 70 and 80 years old with COVID-19, enrolled during active disease. The chain links TRBV3-1 (or the pseudogene TRBV3-2) to TRBJ2-3; D remains ambiguous. The CDR3 loop is CASSQARDTQYF. DNA of the CDR3: TGTGCCAGCAGCCAAGCGCGAGATACGCAGTATTTT.